Shown below are 11 T cell receptor beta chains from a single sample sequenced in a study of cytomegalovirus exposure and HLA in healthy donors. Researchers ran the PCR with 60 Vbeta and 13 Jbeta primers. The method was immunoSEQ multiplex PCR; TCRdb's version includes in-frame clones alone and lacks a portion of them. The repertoire has roughly 100,000 clones, 60% to 85% of them found once; the top ten carry 2.5% to 3%. Material for sequencing was PBMCs. All receptors derive from a male donor in good health and CMV-seropositive.

The CDR3 region has the DNA TGTGCCAGCAGCTTGGAGGGGAATGAGCAGTTCTTC. Encoded protein: CASSLEGNEQFF. This chain links TRBV7-2 with TRBJ2-1, with D possibly being TRBD2 (6 bases). This CDR3 comprises 12 residues. The germline V gene has CDR1 SGHTA and CDR2 FQGNSA. Trimming took 3 bases from V and 7 from J, leaving 7 bases between them.

This chain uses TRBV9 with TRBJ2-1; 8 bases align to TRBD2. The CDR3 is 16 residues long. Unmatched junction bases numbered 9, after V lost 0 bases and J lost 7 bases. CDR1 and CDR2 from the germline V gene are SGDLS and YYNGEE. CDR3 residues: CASSVGPGGKGNEQFF. As DNA, the CDR3 is TGTGCCAGCAGCGTAGGTCCGGGGGGGAAGGGGAATGAGCAGTTCTTC.

V is TRBV15 and J is TRBJ1-1, with D possibly matching TRBD1 (5 bases). Trimming took 2 bases from V and 1 from J, leaving 14 bases between them. Germline V gives CDR1 LNHNV, CDR2 YYDKDF (reference sequence). The CDR3 loop spans 16 amino acids. The CDR3 DNA reads as TGTGCCACCAGCAGACGCGGCGGGACGTCGAACACTGAAGCTTTCTTT. This encodes CATSRRGGTSNTEAFF.

This chain connects TRBV6-5 to TRBJ2-7; D gene uncertain. The CDR3 runs to 10 residues. Trimming removed 6 bases at V and 12 bases at J, with 12 bases between. Germline V lookup: CDR1 MNHEY, CDR2 SVGAGI. In DNA form, the CDR3 reads TGTGCCAGCAGGAGTTGGTTTCGGTACTTC. Its translation is CASRSWFRYF.

CDR3 sequence (DNA): TGCGCCAGCAGCACCGGGACAGGGCGGTCAAACACTGAAGCTTTCTTT. This codes for CASSTGTGRSNTEAFF. J is TRBJ1-1 and V is TRBV5-1; 9 positions match TRBD1. Germline trimming cut 4 bases from V and 2 bases from J; bases unmatched to any gene: 9. The CDR3 sequence is 16 residues long. Germline CDR1 and CDR2: SGHRS and YFSETQ.

V is TRBV5-1 and J is TRBJ2-7; a weak D match, TRBD1 (6 bases). The V gene lost 3 bases and the J gene lost 3 bases, with 16 bases spanning the gap. Germline CDR1 is SGHRS and CDR2 is YFSETQ. The length of the CDR3 is 15 residues. CDR3 in DNA: TGCGCCAGCAGCTCTCATTCCGGGACATTCTACGAGCAGTACTTC. Its protein is CASSSHSGTFYEQYF. Variable domain in full (rest from reference TRBV5-1 and TRBJ2-7): KAGVTQTPRYLIKTRGQQVTLSCSPISGHRSVSWYQQTPGQGLQFLFEYFSETQRNKGNFPGRFSGRQFSNSRSEMNVSTLELGDSALYLCASSSHSGTFYEQYFGPGTRLTVT.

The V call is TRBV5-4, the J call TRBJ2-1; 9 bases align to TRBD1. The CDR3 runs to 15 residues. V trimming: 5 bases; J trimming: 1 base; junction bases outside the gene matches: 4. From germline, CDR1 is SGHNT and CDR2 YYREEE (reference sequence). The CDR3 sequence: CASRAGTGSYNEQFF. CDR3 sequence (DNA): TGTGCCAGCAGGGCCGGGACAGGGTCCTACAATGAGCAGTTCTTC.

CDR3 sequence: CASRSPLGQGPNYGYTF. For the CDR3, the DNA is TGCGCCAGCAGATCCCCCCTCGGGCAGGGGCCCAACTATGGCTACACCTTC. V and J are TRBV4-1 and TRBJ1-2; tentatively, D is TRBD1 (6 bases). The CDR3 totals 17 residues. V dropped 6 bases and J dropped 2 bases, with 22 bases sitting between them. Germline CDR1 is MGHRA and CDR2 is YSYEKL.

The chain carries TRBV6-5 and TRBJ1-5; 10 bases are a match to TRBD1. CDR3 size: 15 residues. The V gene's germline CDR1 is MNHEY and CDR2 SVGAGI. Trimming cost V 6 bases and J 1 base; bases outside gene matches: 3. CDR3 residues: CASSKGQGSNQPQHF. CDR3 sequence (DNA): TGTGCCAGCAGCAAGGGACAGGGGAGCAATCAGCCCCAGCATTTT.

This clone was seen a few times. The V gene is TRBV29-1, the J gene TRBJ1-1; the D gene is possibly TRBD1 (6 bases). The CDR3 loop spans 14 amino acids. Trimming pared 4 bases from V and 1 base from J, leaving 13 bases between. Germline lookup yields CDR1 SQVTM and CDR2 ANQGSEA. The CDR3 spells CSVVRGRGNTEAFF. The CDR3 region has the DNA TGCAGCGTTGTCCGCGGCAGGGGGAACACTGAAGCTTTCTTT.

The chain has TRBV9 and TRBJ2-7, with D tentatively TRBD2 (6 bases). Trimming took off 4 bases at V and 3 bases at J, with 11 bases between the two ends. CDR1 is SGDLS, CDR2 YYNGEE, per germline. The CDR3 extends over 13 amino acids. This CDR3 reads CASSSGGVYEQYF. CDR3 sequence (DNA): TGTGCCAGCAGCTCCGGAGGGGTCTACGAGCAGTACTTC.